This TCR gamma chain was found in a study of gamma delta lymphoproliferative disorders and STAT genes. Whole-study context: The EuroClonality-NGS protocol was used to prepare delta libraries. Study-wide findings and caveats: Low-frequency NGS calls may be less specific; leukemic clone sharing needs confirmation.

About this clone itself: As yet, its antigen is unknown. The DNA is left out, because the CDR3 cannot be placed on it with certainty; the CDR3 is given as TCRdb lists it.

Sequencing used genomic DNA taken from PBMCs of patients and controls. The CDR3 is 21 amino acids long, termini counted. TCRdb called clones anew from the multiplex PCR reads with CATT. The data show roughly 4,100 gamma-chain clones, 7% to 8% seen once. Sequencing input: blood. The sequence derives from a human donor in good health. For the V gene the call is TRGV11; the J gene has no call. TRGV11 is an open reading frame, and its role is uncertain. The CDR3 region is CTTVPAGFPHPTQPNYYKKLF.